Here is one T cell receptor (beta chain) with its context. Antigen specificity is unknown. This CDR3 contains 14 residues. The J segment lost 0 bases and the V segment lost 8 bases, leaving 6 bases of the junction unmatched. CDR1 is LNHDA and CDR2 is SQIVND in the germline V gene (reference sequence). The data were obtained in a study of post-analysis software for immune sequencing data. Incorporated into the TCR beta cDNA libraries were unique molecular identifiers, which served to reduce PCR and sequencing biases. Yield was some 540,000 cDNA molecules from roughly 1 to 10 million T cells. TCRdb used MiXCR to reprocess the PCR reads, holding one entry per CDR3 protein. The sample has 600,000 to 700,000 distinct CDR3 sequences; 59% are singletons. General study findings and limits: TRBV segments more frequent in patients than in controls numbered roughly 5 and included TRBV5-6, TRBV5-1 and TRBV20-1. Compared against controls, patients with multiple sclerosis displayed significantly lower normalized Chao1 diversity. Samples from a shared batch, those prepared together, strongly co-clustered by F measure.

Material for sequencing was blood. The chain carries TRBV19 and TRBJ1-1; 7 nucleotides align to TRBD1. The sequence was collected from a girl aged 2 to 10 with multiple sclerosis. CDR3 region: CASLNRGLNTEAFF. In DNA form, the CDR3 reads TGTGCCAGTTTAAACAGGGGTTTGAACACTGAAGCTTTCTTT.